These T cell receptor beta chains were read from a single sample in a study of blood T cell repertoires in COVID-19. Data came from immunoSEQ multiplex PCR; TCRdb stores just in-frame clones and leaves some out. Among 200,000 to 300,000 clones listed, 82% were seen once. Specimen: peripheral blood. Source of these receptors: a woman between 55 and 75 years old with active or convalescent COVID-19. CDR3s leave out the opening cysteine and the closing phenylalanine or tryptophan.

V gene: TRBV30; J gene: TRBJ1-1; CDR3 protein: AWKARAGTEAF
V gene: TRBV5-4; J gene: TRBJ2-7; CDR3 protein: ASSLGGDSYEQY
V gene: TRBV11-2; J gene: TRBJ2-7; CDR3 protein: ASGAGGEQY
V gene: TRBV19; J gene: TRBJ2-3; CDR3 protein: ASSKDRGRVTDTQY
V gene: TRBV27; J gene: TRBJ2-6; CDR3 protein: ASSSPGAGANVLT
V gene: TRBV7-6; J gene: TRBJ1-5; CDR3 protein: ASSRDRGINQPQH
V gene: TRBV29-1; J gene: TRBJ2-5; CDR3 protein: SATGETQY
V gene: TRBV3-1/TRBV3-2; J gene: TRBJ2-5; CDR3 protein: ASTTPGLPETQY
V gene: TRBV7-2; J gene: TRBJ1-1; CDR3 protein: ASTKSRSTEAF
V gene: TRBV5-8; J gene: TRBJ2-5; CDR3 protein: ASSNPGEGRKETQY
V gene: TRBV6-2/TRBV6-3; J gene: TRBJ2-6; CDR3 protein: ASSRTGSGANVLT
V gene: TRBV11-2; J gene: TRBJ2-2; CDR3 protein: ASSPGRGTGELF
V gene: TRBV30; J gene: TRBJ1-2; CDR3 protein: AWSANYYGYT
V gene: TRBV7-3; J gene: TRBJ2-1; CDR3 protein: ASSSTSGEQF
V gene: TRBV4-1; J gene: TRBJ2-7; CDR3 protein: ASSQRSGGPSYEQY
V gene: TRBV2; J gene: TRBJ1-2; CDR3 protein: ASSAEQGTTGGYT
V gene: TRBV5-1; J gene: TRBJ2-7; CDR3 protein: ASSLDRSYEQY
V gene: TRBV7-2; J gene: TRBJ2-6; CDR3 protein: ASRLSGVSSGANVLT
V gene: TRBV21-1; J gene: TRBJ2-3; CDR3 protein: ASSAPGLGSFTDTQY
V gene: TRBV12-3/TRBV12-4; J gene: TRBJ1-1; CDR3 protein: ASRGRGAQAF
V gene: TRBV6-5; J gene: TRBJ1-2; CDR3 protein: ASSFQGTTGYT
V gene: TRBV7-9; J gene: TRBJ1-2; CDR3 protein: ASSSIGAGYT
V gene: TRBV5-1; J gene: TRBJ2-5; CDR3 protein: ASSYRGSETQY
V gene: TRBV12-3/TRBV12-4; J gene: TRBJ1-1; CDR3 protein: ASSFRGAAEAF
V gene: TRBV29-1; J gene: TRBJ1-1; CDR3 protein: SVEGPGQGAVNTEAF
V gene: TRBV14; J gene: TRBJ1-2; CDR3 protein: ASSTRQGAFGYT
V gene: TRBV5-1; J gene: TRBJ2-3; CDR3 protein: ASRKTSGGSTDTQY
V gene: TRBV3-1/TRBV3-2; J gene: TRBJ2-3; CDR3 protein: ASSQLVGRSSTDTQY
V gene: TRBV4-2; J gene: TRBJ2-2; CDR3 protein: ASSQESSGNTGELF
V gene: TRBV5-1; J gene: TRBJ2-5; CDR3 protein: ASSSGLAERPQY
V gene: TRBV2; J gene: TRBJ1-2; CDR3 protein: ASRAGTGSGDGYT
V gene: TRBV9; J gene: TRBJ2-2; CDR3 protein: ASSDPVERGGTGELF
V gene: TRBV6-4; J gene: TRBJ1-6; CDR3 protein: ASGTDYNSPLH
V gene: TRBV3-1/TRBV3-2; J gene: TRBJ2-5; CDR3 protein: ASSSLGGRGETQY
V gene: TRBV15; J gene: TRBJ2-4; CDR3 protein: ATSPEWGLAKNIQY
V gene: TRBV6-5; J gene: TRBJ2-1; CDR3 protein: ASSTQYNEQF
V gene: TRBV11-3; J gene: TRBJ2-1; CDR3 protein: ASSLDGLAGHNEQF
V gene: TRBV2; J gene: TRBJ2-5; CDR3 protein: ASRSGGAMEETQY
V gene: TRBV21-1; J gene: TRBJ1-2; CDR3 protein: ASSKSEGAYPASCGYT
V gene: TRBV19; J gene: TRBJ1-4; CDR3 protein: ASSMFARPGQGAEKLF
V gene: TRBV6-1; J gene: TRBJ1-2; CDR3 protein: ASSESPGTNYGYT
V gene: TRBV5-1; J gene: TRBJ2-7; CDR3 protein: ASSFQTSGYSYEQY
V gene: TRBV19; J gene: TRBJ1-4; CDR3 protein: ASSRTGTEKLF
V gene: TRBV18; J gene: TRBJ1-5; CDR3 protein: ASSPDRVGQPQH
V gene: TRBV7-2; J gene: TRBJ1-1; CDR3 protein: ASSFPGGTEAF
V gene: TRBV28; J gene: TRBJ1-2; CDR3 protein: ASSLGTNYGYT
V gene: TRBV7-9; J gene: TRBJ2-3; CDR3 protein: ASSEGQLSTDTQY
V gene: TRBV3-1/TRBV3-2; J gene: TRBJ2-1; CDR3 protein: ASSQSYNEQF
V gene: TRBV10-1; J gene: TRBJ2-5; CDR3 protein: ASRGAADQETQY
V gene: TRBV6-5; J gene: TRBJ2-2; CDR3 protein: ASRDRGSTGELF
V gene: TRBV20-1; J gene: TRBJ2-5; CDR3 protein: SASGDYLETQY
V gene: TRBV19; J gene: TRBJ2-7; CDR3 protein: ASAPTGGPTYEQY
V gene: TRBV3-1/TRBV3-2; J gene: TRBJ2-7; CDR3 protein: ASSYRVSSYEQY
V gene: TRBV18; J gene: TRBJ1-4; CDR3 protein: ASSLSGPQGISSNEKLF
V gene: TRBV7-9; J gene: TRBJ1-1; CDR3 protein: ASSSRQGEAF